These 19 T cell receptor beta chains were all obtained from the same sample, sequenced in a study of glioma-infiltrating T cells. Amplification of TCR alpha and beta CDR3 regions from RNA used iRepertoire nested multiplex PCR. TCRdb itself ran the multiplex PCR reads through MiXCR, one entry per CDR3 protein. The data contain approximately 15,000 distinct CDR3 sequences, roughly 64% of them singletons. Material for sequencing was glioma tissue, nonneoplastic brain tissue, or PBMCs (not recorded which). The receptors were gathered from a human donor with low-grade glioma or glioblastoma, undergoing nonglioma brain surgery, or in good health (not recorded which).

Relative to its sample, this clonotype is medium-sized. This chain links TRBV6-1 with TRBJ2-1; 10 bases are a match to TRBD2. This CDR3 contains 15 residues. Trimming took 7 bases from V and 8 from J; bases not matched to a gene: 11. Germline V lookup: CDR1 MNHNS, CDR2 SASEGT. This chain's CDR3 is CASMYVLAGDYEQFF. CDR3 nucleotide sequence: TGTGCCAGCATGTACGTGCTAGCGGGAGATTATGAGCAGTTCTTC.

The CDR3 nucleotides read TGTGCCAGCACCCTAGCGGATACCTACGAGCAGTACTTC. This translates into CASTLADTYEQYF. The rearrangement uses TRBV6-1 and TRBJ2-7; 7 bases match TRBD2. Germline CDR1 reads MNHNS; CDR2 reads SASEGT. V was clipped by 7 bases and J by 2 bases; unmatched bases: 5. The CDR3 is 13 amino acids.

The V gene is TRBV20-1, the J gene TRBJ1-5; TRBD1 is a possible D gene (6 bases). The V gene lost 5 bases and the J gene lost 3 bases, with 14 bases spanning the gap. The CDR3 runs 14 residues. Germline assignment: CDR1 DFQATT and CDR2 SNEGSKA (reference sequence). CDR3 loop: CSALTGKVNQPQHF. The CDR3 nucleotides are TGCAGTGCTCTCACAGGGAAGGTCAATCAGCCCCAGCATTTT.

About this clonotype itself: At one end the junction does not follow the germline gene, possibly because of a read error. The chain combines TRBV9 with TRBJ1-1; no clear D gene. The CDR3 sequence is 13 residues long. The V gene's germline CDR1 is SGDLS and CDR2 YYNGEE. The CDR3 coding sequence is TGTGCCAGCAGCATAGTGGCGAACACTGGAGCTTTCTTT. Translating it yields CASSIVANTGAFF.

The gene calls are TRBV20-1 and TRBJ2-7; the D call may be TRBD1 or TRBD2 (5 bases each). Between the trimmed V and J ends, which lost 6 bases and 5 bases, there was a span of 17 bases. Germline V gene lookup returns CDR1 DFQATT and CDR2 SNEGSKA (reference sequence). The length of the CDR3 is 13 residues. The CDR3 nucleotides are TGCAGTGCAACGGGACGGCTCACGGACGAGCAGTACTTC. It is translated as CSATGRLTDEQYF.

The V and J genes are TRBV6-2 or TRBV6-3 and TRBJ1-1, with 7 bases matching TRBD1. V shed 2 bases and J 6 bases; nucleotides not matched to a gene: 15. The CDR3 is 17 residues long. Germline lookup yields CDR1 MNHEY and CDR2 SVGEGT. The CDR3 nucleotides are TGTGCCAGCAGTTACGCTATCGACAGGGTGGGGGACTCTGAAGCTTTCTTT. Protein product: CASSYAIDRVGDSEAFF.

The genes are TRBV3-1 and TRBJ1-5; unclear D gene. Trimming stripped 0 bases from V and 6 bases from J, with 6 bases between. Germline assignment: CDR1 LGHDT and CDR2 YNNKEL (reference sequence). This CDR3 spans 13 amino acids. CDR3 coding DNA: TGTGCCAGCAGCCAAGATATAGGTCAGCCCCAGCATTTT. Protein sequence: CASSQDIGQPQHF.

This clonotype occurred a few times. The chain couples TRBV6-6 to TRBJ2-3, with D tentatively TRBD1 or TRBD2 (5 bases each). CDR3 length equals 13 residues. With 6 bases removed from V and 2 bases from J, the gap between germline ends came to 9 bases. Germline V lookup: CDR1 MNHNY, CDR2 SVGAGI (reference sequence). The CDR3 protein is CASRPGTTDTQYF. CDR3 in DNA: TGTGCCAGCAGACCCGGGACCACAGATACGCAGTATTTT.

This clonotype was counted a single time. The chain uses TRBV27 and TRBJ2-5, with 10 nucleotides matching TRBD2. The V gene's germline CDR1 is MNHEY and CDR2 SMNVEV (reference sequence). The CDR3 spans 13 residues. V dropped 9 bases and J dropped 2; count of bases not matched to a gene: 3. The CDR3 region is CASRLAGQETQYF. CDR3 nucleotides: TGTGCCAGTAGACTAGCGGGTCAAGAGACCCAGTACTTC.

A remark on this clonotype: A much larger clone sits a single nucleotide away, making a read error possible. V is TRBV7-2 and J is TRBJ2-1; TRBD2 aligns across 7 bases. This CDR3 has 17 amino acids. The V gene's germline CDR1 is SGHTA and CDR2 FQGNSA. Trimming cost V 1 base and J 8 bases; bases outside gene matches: 14. This chain's CDR3 is CASSLEVFRGSNDEQFF. DNA for the CDR3: TGTGCCAGCAGCTTAGAGGTCTTCCGCGGGAGCAACGATGAGCAGTTCTTC.

The chain links TRBV27 to TRBJ1-2; D not certain. The CDR3 is made up of 14 amino acids. The V and J ends lost 6 bases and 3 bases respectively, with 14 bases between them. CDR1 is MNHEY, CDR2 SMNVEV, per germline (reference sequence). CDR3 sequence reads: CASSQVASYYGYTF. CDR3 DNA sequence: TGTGCCAGCAGCCAAGTTGCCAGCTACTATGGCTACACCTTC.

The chain couples TRBV28 to TRBJ1-6; perhaps TRBD1 as D (5 bases). V was pared by 8 bases and J by 7 bases, with 12 bases between. Germline V lookup: CDR1 MDHEN, CDR2 SYDVKM. The CDR3 consists of 13 residues. CDR3 sequence reads: CASVDPGNSPLHF. The CDR3 DNA is TGTGCCAGCGTTGACCCAGGGAATTCACCCCTCCACTTT.

This clonotype was seen just once. This chain joins TRBV6-1 and TRBJ2-7; no clear D gene. V was clipped by 6 bases and J by 4 bases, with 13 bases between them. This CDR3 has 13 residues. CDR1 and CDR2 (germline): MNHNS, SASEGT. CDR3 bases: TGTGCCAGCAGAGCTGTAAGTGGGTACGAGCAGTACTTC. Protein: CASRAVSGYEQYF.

V is TRBV6-2 or TRBV6-3 and J is TRBJ2-7; D gene unclear. CDR3 length equals 13 residues. V was clipped by 6 bases and J by 0 bases, with 9 bases between them. Germline V gives CDR1 MNHEY, CDR2 SVGEGT. The CDR3 is CASSARSSYEQYF. The CDR3 DNA reads as TGTGCCAGCAGCGCTAGAAGCTCCTACGAGCAGTACTTC.

By frequency in the sample, this clonotype is medium-sized. The CDR3 coding sequence is TGTGCCAGCAGCTCCGGCCATATCACCGGGGAGCTGTTTTTT. Translating it yields CASSSGHITGELFF. The V and J genes are TRBV7-2 and TRBJ2-2; no clear D gene. Trimming left V 4 bases short and J 4 bases short, with 10 bases between. This CDR3 is built from 14 residues. CDR1 and CDR2 from the germline V gene are SGHTA and FQGNSA.

This clonotype was seen more than once but under ten times. The chain links TRBV27 to TRBJ1-1, with D possibly TRBD1 on 6 matching bases. Deletions cut 3 bases from V and 5 bases from J, with 10 bases between. From germline, CDR1 is MNHEY and CDR2 SMNVEV (reference sequence). This CDR3 spans 13 amino acids. CDR3 sequence: CASSFTGRTEAFF. Written as DNA, the CDR3 is TGTGCCAGCAGTTTTACAGGGCGAACTGAAGCTTTCTTT.

The J gene is TRBJ2-7, the V gene TRBV7-3; D is uncertain. Between the trimmed V and J ends, which lost 0 bases and 9 bases, there was a span of 12 bases. Germline V lookup: CDR1 SGHTA, CDR2 FQGTGA. The CDR3 has 13 residues. The CDR3: CASSLTLRAMQYF. In nucleotides, the CDR3 is TGTGCCAGCAGCTTAACGTTAAGGGCAATGCAGTACTTC.

The chain links TRBV20-1 to TRBJ2-7; D possibly uses TRBD1 or TRBD2 (5 bases each). Germline V gives CDR1 DFQATT, CDR2 SNEGSKA (reference sequence). The CDR3 covers 14 residues. The germline V and J ends were trimmed by 4 bases and 1 base, with 14 bases remaining between them. The DNA for the CDR3 is TGCAGTGCTACACAACCGGGGCCATCCTACGAGCAGTACTTC. It encodes CSATQPGPSYEQYF.

This clonotype has a count of ten or more. The chain links TRBV4-3 to TRBJ2-1; D possibly corresponds to TRBD2 (6 bases). The CDR3 consists of 17 residues. Germline V gene data show CDR1 as LGHNA and CDR2 as YSLEER. V dropped 4 bases and J dropped 8 bases, with 24 bases sitting between them. This CDR3 reads CASSPTPLTGVDDEQFF. The CDR3 DNA reads as TGCGCCAGCAGCCCAACCCCTCTGACGGGGGTGGACGATGAGCAGTTCTTC.